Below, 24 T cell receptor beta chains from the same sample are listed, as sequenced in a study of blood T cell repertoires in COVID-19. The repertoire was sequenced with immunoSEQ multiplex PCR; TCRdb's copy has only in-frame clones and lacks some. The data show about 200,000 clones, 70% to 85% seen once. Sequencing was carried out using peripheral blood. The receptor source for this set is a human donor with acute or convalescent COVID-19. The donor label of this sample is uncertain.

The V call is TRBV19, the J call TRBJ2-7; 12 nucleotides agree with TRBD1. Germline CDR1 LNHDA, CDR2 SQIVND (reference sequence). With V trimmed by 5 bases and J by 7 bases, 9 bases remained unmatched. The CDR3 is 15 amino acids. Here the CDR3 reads CASSLPGQGAREQYF. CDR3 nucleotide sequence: TGTGCCAGTAGTCTACCGGGACAGGGGGCTCGTGAGCAGTACTTC.

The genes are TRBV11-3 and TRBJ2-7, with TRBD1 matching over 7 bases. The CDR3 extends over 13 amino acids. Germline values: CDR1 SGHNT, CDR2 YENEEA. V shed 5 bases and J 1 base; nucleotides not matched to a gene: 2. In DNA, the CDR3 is TGTGCCAGCAGCACGACAGGGTCCTACGAGCAGTACTTC. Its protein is CASSTTGSYEQYF.

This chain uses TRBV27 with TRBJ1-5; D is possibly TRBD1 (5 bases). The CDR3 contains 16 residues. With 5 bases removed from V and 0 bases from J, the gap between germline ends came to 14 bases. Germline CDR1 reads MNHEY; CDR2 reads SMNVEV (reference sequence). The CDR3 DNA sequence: TGTGCCAGCAGTCCAGACAGACCTTATAGCAATCAGCCCCAGCATTTT. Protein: CASSPDRPYSNQPQHF.

CDR3 loop: CASSAFLRDEQFF. The CDR3 DNA sequence: TGTGCCAGCAGCGCCTTCCTGAGGGATGAGCAGTTCTTC. The V gene is TRBV9, the J gene TRBJ2-1, with D perhaps TRBD2 (5 bases). This CDR3 spans 13 amino acids. V was trimmed by 3 bases and J by 8 bases, leaving 12 bases between them. Germline CDR1 reads SGDLS; CDR2 reads YYNGEE.

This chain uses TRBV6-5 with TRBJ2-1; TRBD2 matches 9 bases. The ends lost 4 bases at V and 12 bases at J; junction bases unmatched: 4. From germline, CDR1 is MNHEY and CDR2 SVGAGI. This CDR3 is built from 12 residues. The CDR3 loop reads CASSSSSGMQFF. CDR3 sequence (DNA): TGTGCCAGCAGTTCCTCTAGCGGGATGCAGTTCTTC.

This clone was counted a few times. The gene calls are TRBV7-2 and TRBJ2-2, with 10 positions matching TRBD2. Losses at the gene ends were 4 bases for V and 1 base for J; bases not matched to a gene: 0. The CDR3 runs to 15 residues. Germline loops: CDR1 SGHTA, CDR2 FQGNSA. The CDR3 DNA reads TGTGCCAGCAGCTGGACTAGCGGGAACACCGGGGAGCTGTTTTTT. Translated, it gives CASSWTSGNTGELFF.

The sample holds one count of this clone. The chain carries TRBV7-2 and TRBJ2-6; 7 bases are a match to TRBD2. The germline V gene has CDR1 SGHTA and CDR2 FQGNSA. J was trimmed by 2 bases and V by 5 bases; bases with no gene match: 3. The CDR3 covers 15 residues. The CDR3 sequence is CASSPRGAGANVLTF. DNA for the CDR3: TGTGCCAGCAGCCCCCGGGGGGCTGGGGCCAACGTCCTGACTTTC.

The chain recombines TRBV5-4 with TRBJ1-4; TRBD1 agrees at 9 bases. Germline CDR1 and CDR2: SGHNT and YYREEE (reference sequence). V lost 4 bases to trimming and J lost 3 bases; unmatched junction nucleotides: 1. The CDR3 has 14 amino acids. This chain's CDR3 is CASSHRGPNEKLFF. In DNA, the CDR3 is TGTGCCAGCAGCCACAGGGGGCCTAATGAAAAACTGTTTTTT.

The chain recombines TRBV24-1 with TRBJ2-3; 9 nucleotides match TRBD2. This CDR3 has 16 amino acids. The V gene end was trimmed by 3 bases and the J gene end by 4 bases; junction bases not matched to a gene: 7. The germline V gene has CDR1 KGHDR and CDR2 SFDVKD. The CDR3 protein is CATSDVSGSGADTQYF. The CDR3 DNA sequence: TGTGCCACCAGTGATGTTAGCGGGAGCGGGGCAGATACGCAGTATTTT.

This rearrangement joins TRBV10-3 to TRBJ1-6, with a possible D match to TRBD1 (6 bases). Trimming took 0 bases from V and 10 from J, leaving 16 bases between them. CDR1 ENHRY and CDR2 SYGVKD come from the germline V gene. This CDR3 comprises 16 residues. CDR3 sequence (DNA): TGTGCCATCAGTGAGTCGATTGCAGGGGTAGGCTCACCCCTCCACTTT. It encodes CAISESIAGVGSPLHF.

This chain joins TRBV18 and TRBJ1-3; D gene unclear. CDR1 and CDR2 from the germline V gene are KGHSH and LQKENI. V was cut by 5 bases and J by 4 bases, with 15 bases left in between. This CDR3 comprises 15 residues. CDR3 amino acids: CASSTLSDVGNTIYF. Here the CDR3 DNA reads TGTGCCAGCTCAACGTTGAGCGACGTCGGAAACACCATATATTTT. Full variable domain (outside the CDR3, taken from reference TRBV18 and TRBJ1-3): NAGVMQNPRHLVRRRGQEARLRCSPMKGHSHVYWYRQLPEEGLKFMVYLQKENIIDESGMPKERFSAEFPKEGPSILRIQQVVRGDSAAYFCASSTLSDVGNTIYFGEGSWLTVV.

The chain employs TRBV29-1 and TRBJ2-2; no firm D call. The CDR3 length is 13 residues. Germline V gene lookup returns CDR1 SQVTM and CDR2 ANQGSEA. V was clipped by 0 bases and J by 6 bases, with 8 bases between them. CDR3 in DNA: TGCAGCGTTGAAGAGGTAGCCCCCGGGGAGCTGTTTTTT. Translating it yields CSVEEVAPGELFF.

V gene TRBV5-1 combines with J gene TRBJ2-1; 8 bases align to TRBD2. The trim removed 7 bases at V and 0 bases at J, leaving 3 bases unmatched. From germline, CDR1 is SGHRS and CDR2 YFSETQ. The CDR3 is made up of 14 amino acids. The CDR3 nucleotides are TGCGCCAGCGGTCTAGCGGGCTCCTACAATGAGCAGTTCTTC. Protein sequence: CASGLAGSYNEQFF. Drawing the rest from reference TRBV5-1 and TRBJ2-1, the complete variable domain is KAGVTQTPRYLIKTRGQQVTLSCSPISGHRSVSWYQQTPGQGLQFLFEYFSETQRNKGNFPGRFSGRQFSNSRSEMNVSTLELGDSALYLCASGLAGSYNEQFFGPGTRLTVL.

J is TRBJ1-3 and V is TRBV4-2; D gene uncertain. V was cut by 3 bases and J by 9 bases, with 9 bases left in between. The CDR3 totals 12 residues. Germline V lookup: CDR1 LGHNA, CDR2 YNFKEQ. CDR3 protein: CASSQAGVTIYF. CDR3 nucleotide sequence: TGTGCCAGCAGCCAGGCGGGAGTCACCATATATTTT.

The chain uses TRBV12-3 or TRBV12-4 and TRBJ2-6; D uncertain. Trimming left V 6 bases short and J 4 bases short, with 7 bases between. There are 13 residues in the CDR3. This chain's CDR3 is CASSPGGANVLTF. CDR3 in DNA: TGTGCCAGCAGCCCAGGAGGGGCCAACGTCCTGACTTTC.

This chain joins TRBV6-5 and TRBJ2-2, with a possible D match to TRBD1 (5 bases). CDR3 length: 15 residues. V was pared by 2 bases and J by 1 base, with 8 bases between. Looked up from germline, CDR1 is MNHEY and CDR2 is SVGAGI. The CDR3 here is CASSYIRVNTGELFF. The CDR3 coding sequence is TGTGCCAGCAGTTACATCAGGGTGAACACCGGGGAGCTGTTTTTT.

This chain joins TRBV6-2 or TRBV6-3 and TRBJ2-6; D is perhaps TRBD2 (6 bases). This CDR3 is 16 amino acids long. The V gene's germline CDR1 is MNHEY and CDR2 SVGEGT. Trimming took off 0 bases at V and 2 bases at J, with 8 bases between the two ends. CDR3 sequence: CASSYSGGTGANVLTF. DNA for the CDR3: TGTGCCAGCAGTTACTCGGGGGGAACTGGGGCCAACGTCCTGACTTTC.

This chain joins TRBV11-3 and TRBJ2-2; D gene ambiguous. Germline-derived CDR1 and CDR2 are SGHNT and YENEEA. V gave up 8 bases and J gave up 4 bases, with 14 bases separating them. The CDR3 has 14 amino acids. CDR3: CASSVAAGTGELFF. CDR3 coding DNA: TGTGCCAGCTCTGTGGCGGCCGGCACCGGGGAGCTGTTTTTT.

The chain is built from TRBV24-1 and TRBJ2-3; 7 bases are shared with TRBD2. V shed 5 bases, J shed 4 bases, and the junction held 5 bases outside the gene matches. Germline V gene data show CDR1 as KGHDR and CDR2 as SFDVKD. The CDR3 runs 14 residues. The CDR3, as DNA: TGTGCCACCAGTGGGGGGGGTGCGGCAGATACGCAGTATTTT. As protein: CATSGGGAADTQYF.

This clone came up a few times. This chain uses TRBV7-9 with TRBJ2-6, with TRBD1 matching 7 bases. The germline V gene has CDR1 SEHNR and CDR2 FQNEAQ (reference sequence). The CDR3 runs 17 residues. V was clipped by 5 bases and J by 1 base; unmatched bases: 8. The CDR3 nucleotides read TGTGCCAGCAGCCCCGGACAGGCCTTATCTGGGGCCAACGTCCTGACTTTC. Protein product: CASSPGQALSGANVLTF.

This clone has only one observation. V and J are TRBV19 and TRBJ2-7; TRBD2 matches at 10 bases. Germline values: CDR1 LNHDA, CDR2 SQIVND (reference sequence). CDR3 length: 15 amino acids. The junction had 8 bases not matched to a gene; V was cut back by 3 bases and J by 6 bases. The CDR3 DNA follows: TGTGCCAGTAGTATGCTAGCGGGAGAATCAGCCGAGCAGTACTTC. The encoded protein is CASSMLAGESAEQYF.

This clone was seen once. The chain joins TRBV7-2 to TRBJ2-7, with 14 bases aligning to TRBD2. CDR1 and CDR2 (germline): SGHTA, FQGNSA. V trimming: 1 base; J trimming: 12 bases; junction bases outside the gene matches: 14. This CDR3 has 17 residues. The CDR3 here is CASSLEPGTSGSRYGYF. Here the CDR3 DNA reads TGTGCCAGCAGCTTAGAGCCGGGGACTAGCGGGAGCCGATATGGGTACTTC.

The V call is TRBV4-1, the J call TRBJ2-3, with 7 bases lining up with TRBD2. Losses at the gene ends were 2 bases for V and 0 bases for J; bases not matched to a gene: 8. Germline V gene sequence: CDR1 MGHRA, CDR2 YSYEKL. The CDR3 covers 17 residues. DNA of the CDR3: TGCGCCAGCAGCCAATCCCTGGGTAGCGGGAGCACAGATACGCAGTATTTT. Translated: CASSQSLGSGSTDTQYF.

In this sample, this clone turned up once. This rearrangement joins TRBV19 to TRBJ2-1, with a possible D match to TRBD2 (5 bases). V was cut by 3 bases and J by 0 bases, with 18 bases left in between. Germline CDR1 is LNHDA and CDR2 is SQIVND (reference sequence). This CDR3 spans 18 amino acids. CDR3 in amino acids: CASSMRLDFPSSYNEQFF. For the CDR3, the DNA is TGTGCCAGTAGTATGCGGCTGGACTTCCCTAGCTCCTACAATGAGCAGTTCTTC.